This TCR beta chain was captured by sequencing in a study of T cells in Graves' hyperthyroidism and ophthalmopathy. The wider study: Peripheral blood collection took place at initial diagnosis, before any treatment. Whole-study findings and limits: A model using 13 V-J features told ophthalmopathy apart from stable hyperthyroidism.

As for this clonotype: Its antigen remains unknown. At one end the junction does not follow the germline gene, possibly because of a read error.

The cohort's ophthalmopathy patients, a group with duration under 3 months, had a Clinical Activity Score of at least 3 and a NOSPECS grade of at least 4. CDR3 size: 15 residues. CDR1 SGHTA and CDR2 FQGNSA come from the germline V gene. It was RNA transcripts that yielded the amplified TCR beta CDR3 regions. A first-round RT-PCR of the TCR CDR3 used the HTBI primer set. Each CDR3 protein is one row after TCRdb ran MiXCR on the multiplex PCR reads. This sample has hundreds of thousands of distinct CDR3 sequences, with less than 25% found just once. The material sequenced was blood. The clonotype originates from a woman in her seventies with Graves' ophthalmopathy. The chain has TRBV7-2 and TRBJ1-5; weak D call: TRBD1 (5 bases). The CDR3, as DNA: TGCGCCAGCAGCTTAGAAGGACATTCCAATCAGCCCCAGCATTTT. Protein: CASSLEGHSNQPQHF.